This entry concerns a single T cell receptor beta chain. Its antigen is unknown. The study ran its PCR with 60 Vbeta and 13 Jbeta primers. The table came from immunoSEQ multiplex PCR; TCRdb's copy has only in-frame clones and leaves some out. The top ten clones hold 5.4% of a sample with 200,000 to 250,000 clones, roughly 80% of them seen once. The CDR3 consists of 16 residues. The V gene's germline CDR1 is SGDLS and CDR2 YYNGEE. Trimming cost V 3 bases and J 1 base, with 14 bases left between them. The sample belongs to a study of cytomegalovirus exposure and HLA in healthy donors. Findings and caveats of the study: Accurate HLA-A and HLA-B prediction from TCR beta sequences was reported for most subjects. Most TCRs appeared rarely, but some public TCRs recurred in many donors. Presence/absence results assume similar sequencing depth per donor, which may not hold.

This sequence joins TRBV9 and TRBJ2-1, with D possibly matching TRBD1 (6 bases). This TCR came from a middle-aged woman in good health and CMV-seropositive. Material: PBMCs. The CDR3 spells CASSDGAGASYNEQFF. The CDR3 region has the DNA TGTGCCAGCAGCGACGGGGCAGGGGCGTCCTACAATGAGCAGTTCTTC. Full variable domain (outside the CDR3, taken from reference TRBV9 and TRBJ2-1): DSGVTQTPKHLITATGQRVTLRCSPRSGDLSVYWYQQSLDQGLQFLIQYYNGEERAKGNILERFSAQQFPDLHSELNLSSLELGDSALYFCASSDGAGASYNEQFFGPGTRLTVL.